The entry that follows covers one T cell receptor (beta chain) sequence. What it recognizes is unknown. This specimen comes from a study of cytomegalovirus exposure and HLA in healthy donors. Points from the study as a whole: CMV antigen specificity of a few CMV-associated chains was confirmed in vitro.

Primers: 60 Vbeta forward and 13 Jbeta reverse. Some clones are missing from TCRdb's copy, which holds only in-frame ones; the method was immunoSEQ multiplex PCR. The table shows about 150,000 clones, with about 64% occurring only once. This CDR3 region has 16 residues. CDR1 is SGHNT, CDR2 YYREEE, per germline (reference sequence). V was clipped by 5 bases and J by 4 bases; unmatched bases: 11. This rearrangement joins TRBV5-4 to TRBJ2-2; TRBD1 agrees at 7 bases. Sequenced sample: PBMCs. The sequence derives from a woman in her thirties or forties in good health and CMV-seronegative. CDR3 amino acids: CASSPRRQGGTGELFF. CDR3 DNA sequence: TGTGCCAGCAGTCCGCGGAGACAGGGCGGCACCGGGGAGCTGTTTTTT. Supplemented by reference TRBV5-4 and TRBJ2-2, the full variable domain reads ETGVTQSPTHLIKTRGQQVTLRCSSQSGHNTVSWYQQALGQGPQFIFQYYREEENGRGNFPPRFSGLQFPNYSSELNVNALELDDSALYLCASSPRRQGGTGELFFGEGSRLTVL.